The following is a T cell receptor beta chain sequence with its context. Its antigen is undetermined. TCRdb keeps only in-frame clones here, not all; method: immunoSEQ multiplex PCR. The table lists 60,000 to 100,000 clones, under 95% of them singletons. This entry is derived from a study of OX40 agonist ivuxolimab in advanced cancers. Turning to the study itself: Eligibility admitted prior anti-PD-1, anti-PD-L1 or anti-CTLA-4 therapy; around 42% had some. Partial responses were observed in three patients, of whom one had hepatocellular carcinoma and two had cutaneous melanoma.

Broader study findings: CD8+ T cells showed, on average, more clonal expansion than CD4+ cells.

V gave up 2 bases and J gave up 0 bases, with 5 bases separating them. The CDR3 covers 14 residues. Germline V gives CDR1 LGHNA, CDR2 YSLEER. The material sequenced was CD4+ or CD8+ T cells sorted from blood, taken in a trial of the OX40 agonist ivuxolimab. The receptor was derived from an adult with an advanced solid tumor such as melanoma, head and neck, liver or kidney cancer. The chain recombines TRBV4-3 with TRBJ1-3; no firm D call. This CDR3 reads CASSQRGSGNTIYF. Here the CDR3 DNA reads TGCGCCAGCAGCCAACGGGGCTCTGGAAACACCATATATTTT.